This TCR beta chain comes out of a study of T cell repertoires in cytomegalovirus infection. Study-wide background: CMV epitopes used comprised recently identified HLA-C-restricted ones and well-studied HLA-B-restricted ones. Indications came from public TCR beta signatures; they pointed to CMV infection and to a matching HLA type.

This clonotype was seen more than once but under ten times. No antigen is known for it. Germline assignment: CDR1 SGHRS and CDR2 YFSETQ. The J segment lost 3 bases and the V segment lost 2 bases, leaving 1 base of the junction unmatched. There are 15 residues in the CDR3. Study conclusions and caveats: Summed frequency of shared TCR beta families picked out CMV carriers who also had the relevant HLA. HLA-C-restricted CMV-specific TCR beta clonotypes were dominant in the ex vivo response.

Each CDR3 protein gets one entry after TCRdb re-called the reads with MiXCR. Among hundreds of thousands of distinct CDR3 sequences listed, over 25% were seen once. The sequencing used cultured CD8+ T cells from PBMCs, collected from culture after CMV antigen stimulation. The chain is built from TRBV5-1 and TRBJ2-7; 14 bases map to TRBD2. The sequence was obtained from a human donor in good health (CMV status not recorded). Some clones in this sample may be carry-over from other donors' samples. In nucleotides, the CDR3 is TGCGCCAGCAGCTTCGGACTAGCGGGAGGCTACGAGCAGTACTTC. Protein product: CASSFGLAGGYEQYF. The whole variable domain, remainder taken from reference TRBV5-1 and TRBJ2-7, is KAGVTQTPRYLIKTRGQQVTLSCSPISGHRSVSWYQQTPGQGLQFLFEYFSETQRNKGNFPGRFSGRQFSNSRSEMNVSTLELGDSALYLCASSFGLAGGYEQYFGPGTRLTVT.